Reported below is one TCR beta chain. The table lists this clonotype with a few counts. Its antigen remains unidentified. No much larger clone is present one base from it, and per-base qualities are unavailable. Reading the label with the study, this specimen's treatment or condition is: live attenuated yellow fever vaccine strain. At every blood-draw timepoint, two biological replicates of bulk PBMCs were collected. PBMCs were isolated from peripheral blood using a standard Ficoll-Paque protocol. RNA was extracted with TriZol from bulk PBMCs, CD4 and CD8 fractions, and dextramer-positive and dextramer-negative fractions. For CDR1 and CDR2, the germline V gene lists SGHRS and YFSETQ. Reading from cysteine to phenylalanine, the CDR3 counts 15 amino acids. The kept DNA is CDR3 alone, 45 bases in frame from the first base. A distance of 15 bases separates the germline ends of V and J, which lose 6 bases and 1 base respectively.

The data originate from a study of T cells after yellow fever vaccination (dated by TCRdb to 2018 to 2020). Regarding the research as a whole: The SMART-Seq v4 Ultra Low Input RNA kit was used to prepare libraries from fractions with low cell numbers. Two healthy male donors, one aged 18 to 30 and one aged 30 to 40 years, were included in the cohort. Blood samples were taken at several timepoints before and after primary and secondary immunization, and bulk PBMC replicates and cell subsets were isolated. To track T-cell clones before and after primary and booster YFV17D yellow fever vaccination, bulk TCR alpha and beta repertoires were sequenced longitudinally. General conclusions and limits of the study: The study included only a couple of donors, which limits how far the findings can be generalized. A small fraction of clonotypes appeared in both the CD4 and CD8 compartments, likely as a result of convergent recombination. Compared with the primary T-cell response, the secondary T-cell response was weaker but faster, peaking on day 5 rather than day 15. Computational filtering was needed because FACS-sorted repertoires could contain abundant contaminating clonotypes from the bulk population. After the booster, most of the clones that had expanded following primary vaccination were detected again (approximately 96% of CD4 and 80% to 90% of CD8), which suggests that memory was broadly maintained.

Synthesis of TCR cDNA relied on 5'RACE template switching, a step that introduced a universal primer site along with unique molecular identifiers. Priming for cDNA synthesis came from both the TCR alpha and TCR beta constant segments. Two PCR steps were used to amplify libraries, with sample barcodes and sequencing adapters being added in the second step. Libraries were sequenced on Illumina HiSeq 2500 (2x100 bp) or NovaSeq (2x150 bp). The original pipeline was this. MIGEC handled demultiplexing of reads and collapsing into UMI consensus sequences, while MiXCR performed V(D)J alignment. Using edgeR on replicate PBMC samples, clonotypes were called vaccine-responding if FDR was below 0.01 and the log2 fold change was above 5 up to day 15. Each bulk clonotype was labeled CD4 or CD8 based on which sequenced repertoire, CD4 or CD8, contained the clonotype at higher abundance. The public sequencing data were trimmed at Q25 with fastp and processed into clonotypes with MiXCR by TCRdb, which kept only in-frame beta chains. Merged by CDR3 protein, the rows form single entries marked with the most common genes and DNA. The V and J calls here are based on TCRdb, not the publication. The table for this sample lists more than 350,000 distinct CDR3 sequences; about 9.9% of them were counted only once. The top ten clones comprise roughly 18% of the sample.

This sample comprised PBMCs, obtained on the day of the first yellow fever vaccination. Rearrangement joined TRBV5-1 to TRBJ2-3; a tentative D match to TRBD1 spans 6 bases. This clonotype originated in a man younger than 30 who received the YFV17D yellow fever vaccine. The CDR3 is CASMIQGSGTDTQYF. The DNA is as follows: TGCGCCAGCATGATACAGGGTTCGGGCACAGATACGCAGTATTTT. The reference TRBV5-1 and TRBJ2-3 proteins fill in what lies around the CDR3, so the full variable domain reads KAGVTQTPRYLIKTRGQQVTLSCSPISGHRSVSWYQQTPGQGLQFLFEYFSETQRNKGNFPGRFSGRQFSNSRSEMNVSTLELGDSALYLCASMIQGSGTDTQYFGPGTRLTVL.